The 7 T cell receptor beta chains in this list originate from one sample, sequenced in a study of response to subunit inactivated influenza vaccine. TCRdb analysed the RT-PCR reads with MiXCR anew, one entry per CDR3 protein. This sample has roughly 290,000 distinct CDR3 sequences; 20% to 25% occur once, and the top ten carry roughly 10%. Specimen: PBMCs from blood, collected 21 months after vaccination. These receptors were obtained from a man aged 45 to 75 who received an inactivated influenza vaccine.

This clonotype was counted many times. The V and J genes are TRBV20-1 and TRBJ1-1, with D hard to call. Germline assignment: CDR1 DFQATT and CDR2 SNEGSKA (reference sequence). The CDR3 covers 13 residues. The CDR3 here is CRALTTMNTEAFF. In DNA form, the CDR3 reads TGCAGGGCACTCACCACTATGAACACTGAAGCTTTCTTT.

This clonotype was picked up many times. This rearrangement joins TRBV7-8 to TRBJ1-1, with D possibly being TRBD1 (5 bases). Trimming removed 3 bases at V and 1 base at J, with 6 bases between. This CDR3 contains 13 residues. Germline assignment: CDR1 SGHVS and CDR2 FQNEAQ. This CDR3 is CASSFGTNTEAFF. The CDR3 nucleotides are TGTGCCAGCAGCTTCGGGACGAACACTGAAGCTTTCTTT.

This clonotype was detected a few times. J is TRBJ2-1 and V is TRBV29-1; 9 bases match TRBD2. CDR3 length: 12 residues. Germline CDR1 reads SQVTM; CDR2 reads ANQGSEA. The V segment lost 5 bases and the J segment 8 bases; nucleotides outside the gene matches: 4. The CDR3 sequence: CSVRGRADEQFF. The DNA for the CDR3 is TGCAGCGTTCGCGGGAGGGCCGATGAGCAGTTCTTC.

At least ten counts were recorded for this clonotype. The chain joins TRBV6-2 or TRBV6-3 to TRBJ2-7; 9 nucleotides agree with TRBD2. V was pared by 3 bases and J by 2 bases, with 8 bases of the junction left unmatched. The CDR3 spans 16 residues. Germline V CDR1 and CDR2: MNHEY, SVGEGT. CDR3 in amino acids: CASSYLSGGPAYEQYF. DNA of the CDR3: TGTGCCAGCAGTTATCTTAGCGGGGGACCCGCCTACGAGCAGTACTTC.

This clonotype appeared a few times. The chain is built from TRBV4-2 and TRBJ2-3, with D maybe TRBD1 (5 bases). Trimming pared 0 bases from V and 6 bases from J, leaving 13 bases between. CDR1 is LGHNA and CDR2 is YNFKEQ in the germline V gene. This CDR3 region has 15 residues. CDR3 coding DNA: TGTGCCAGCAGCCAAGATAGGTCTTCAGGGGATACGCAGTATTTT. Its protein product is CASSQDRSSGDTQYF.

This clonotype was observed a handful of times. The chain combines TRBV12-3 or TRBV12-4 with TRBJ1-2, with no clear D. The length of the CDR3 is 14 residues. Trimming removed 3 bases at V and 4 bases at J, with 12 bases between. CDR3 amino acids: CASSFFDYRYGYTF. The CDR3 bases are TGTGCCAGCAGTTTTTTCGATTACCGCTATGGCTACACCTTC.

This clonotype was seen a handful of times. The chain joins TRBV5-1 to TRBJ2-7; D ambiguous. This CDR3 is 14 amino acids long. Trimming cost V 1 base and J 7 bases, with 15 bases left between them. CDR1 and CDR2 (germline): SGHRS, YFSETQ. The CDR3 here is CASSLPEKLGEQYF. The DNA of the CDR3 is TGCGCCAGCAGCTTGCCGGAGAAACTGGGGGAGCAGTACTTC. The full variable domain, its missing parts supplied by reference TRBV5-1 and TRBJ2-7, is KAGVTQTPRYLIKTRGQQVTLSCSPISGHRSVSWYQQTPGQGLQFLFEYFSETQRNKGNFPGRFSGRQFSNSRSEMNVSTLELGDSALYLCASSLPEKLGEQYFGPGTRLTVT.